The clone carrying this T cell receptor (beta chain) was seen more than once but under ten times. Thyroid surgery took place with no prior treatment in any patient. These data are taken from a study of metastatic and nonmetastatic thyroid tumors. Germline CDR1 ENHRY, CDR2 SYGVKD. The CDR3 spans 13 residues. V gave up 2 bases and J gave up 9 bases; unmatched junction bases: 0. In the authors' workflow: A classifier of distant metastasis in papillary thyroid cancer was built from CDR3 differences (across clinicopathological groups). TCRdb re-clonotyped the PCR reads through MiXCR. The V and J calls were determined by TCRdb, not by the authors. The profile shows approximately 44,000 clones, 28% of them singletons.

The TCR was taken from a male donor with papillary thyroid cancer or a benign thyroid nodule (not recorded which). Some clones in this sample may be carry-over from other donors' samples. The V and J genes are TRBV10-3 and TRBJ2-1; 11 bases match TRBD2. The sequenced material came from blood. For the CDR3, the DNA is TGTGCCATCAGTGAGACTAGCGGGAGTGAGCAGTTCTTC. Encoded protein: CAISETSGSEQFF.